The entry below describes one TCR beta chain. The data were taken from a study of control samples from healthy donors and cancer patients. Using immunoSEQ multiplex PCR, the repertoire was profiled, and TCRdb retains in-frame clones only, with some absent. The profile covers about 70,000 clones, with about 87% appearing a single time and around 2% taken by the ten largest. Germline values: CDR1 SGHKS, CDR2 YYEKEE (reference sequence). CDR3 length equals 14 residues. Trimming shortened V by 0 bases and J by 9 bases, and 13 bases separated the two germline ends. This rearrangement joins TRBV5-5 to TRBJ2-1, with D perhaps TRBD1 (6 bases). The receptor's source is a woman aged 50 to 65 with head and neck cancer. Sequenced: PBMCs. The CDR3 coding sequence is TGTGCCAGCAGCTTGGGGGGCAGGGGTGGTGAGCAGTTCTTC. This codes for CASSLGGRGGEQFF. The variable domain in full, with the rest retrieved from reference TRBV5-5 and TRBJ2-1, is DAGVTQSPTHLIKTRGQQVTLRCSPISGHKSVSWYQQVLGQGPQFIFQYYEKEERGRGNFPDRFSARQFPNYSSELNVNALLLGDSALYLCASSLGGRGGEQFFGPGTRLTVL.